Following are 5 T cell receptor beta chains from one sample sequenced in a study of cytomegalovirus exposure and HLA in healthy donors. This PCR relied on a set of 60 Vbeta primers and 13 Jbeta primers. The table came from immunoSEQ multiplex PCR; TCRdb's copy has only in-frame clones and leaves some out. The sample consists of roughly 160,000 clones, around 82% of them appearing once. The sample comprised PBMCs. These receptors were collected from a man aged 45-65 years in good health and CMV-seropositive.

The chain employs TRBV2 and TRBJ2-3, with a tentative D call TRBD2 (5 bases). Germline CDR1 and CDR2: SNHLY and FYNNEI. The CDR3 totals 12 residues. Trimming pared 5 bases from V and 5 bases from J, leaving 8 bases between. The CDR3 reads CASSLGGDTQYF. The CDR3 coding sequence is TGTGCCAGCAGTCTAGGAGGAGATACGCAGTATTTT.

The chain combines TRBV30 with TRBJ2-3; no reliable D call. The V gene's germline CDR1 is GTSNPN and CDR2 SVGIG (reference sequence). This CDR3 is built from 13 residues. Trimming left V 4 bases short and J 3 bases short, with 11 bases between. The CDR3 reads CAWTRYRTDTQYF. Written as DNA, the CDR3 is TGTGCCTGGACACGGTACCGGACAGATACGCAGTATTTT.

This clone occurred a few times. The chain carries TRBV5-6 and TRBJ2-5; 9 bases agree with TRBD2. The J call may be in error: the DNA end matches TRBJ2-7 better. The CDR3 is 15 residues long. CDR1 SGHDT and CDR2 YYEEEE come from the germline V gene. Here the CDR3 DNA reads TGTGCCAGCAGCGCGACTAGCGGATATACCTACGAGCAGTACTTC. This gives the protein CASSATSGYTYEQYF.

This chain connects TRBV7-9 to TRBJ2-5, with unresolved D. Germline values: CDR1 SEHNR, CDR2 FQNEAQ (reference sequence). V gave up 2 bases and J gave up 5 bases, with 12 bases separating them. This CDR3 contains 14 residues. The CDR3 bases are TGTGCCAGCAGCTTAACCTCGGTGGGCGAGACCCAGTACTTC. Its translation: CASSLTSVGETQYF.

The V and J genes are TRBV11-2 and TRBJ2-1; 11 bases match TRBD2. Losses at the gene ends were 3 bases for V and 10 bases for J; bases not matched to a gene: 8. This CDR3 has 15 residues. Germline lookup yields CDR1 SGHAT and CDR2 FQNNGV. CDR3 sequence reads: CASSFEVAGGREQFF. The CDR3 bases are TGTGCCAGCAGCTTTGAAGTAGCGGGGGGGCGGGAGCAGTTCTTC.